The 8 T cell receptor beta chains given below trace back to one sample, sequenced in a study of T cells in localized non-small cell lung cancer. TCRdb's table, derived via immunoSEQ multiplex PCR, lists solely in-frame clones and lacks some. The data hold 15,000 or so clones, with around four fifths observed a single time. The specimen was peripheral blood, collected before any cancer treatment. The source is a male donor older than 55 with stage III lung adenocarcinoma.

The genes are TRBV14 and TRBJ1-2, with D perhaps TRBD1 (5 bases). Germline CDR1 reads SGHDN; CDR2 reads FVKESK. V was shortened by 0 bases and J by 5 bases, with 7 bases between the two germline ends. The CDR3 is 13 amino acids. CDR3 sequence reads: CASSQDGGYGYTF. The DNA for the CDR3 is TGTGCCAGCAGCCAAGACGGGGGGTATGGCTACACCTTC.

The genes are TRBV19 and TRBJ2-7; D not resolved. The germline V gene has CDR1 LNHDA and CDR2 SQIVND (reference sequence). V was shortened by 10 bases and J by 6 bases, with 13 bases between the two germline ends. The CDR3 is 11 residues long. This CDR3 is CAKRSSREQYF. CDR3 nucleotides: TGTGCCAAACGGAGTTCCCGCGAGCAGTACTTC.

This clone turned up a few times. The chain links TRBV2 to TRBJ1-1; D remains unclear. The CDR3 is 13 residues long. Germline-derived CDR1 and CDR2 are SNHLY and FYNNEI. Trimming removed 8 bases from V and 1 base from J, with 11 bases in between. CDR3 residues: CASARFQNTEAFF. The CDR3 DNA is TGTGCCAGCGCCCGATTTCAGAACACTGAAGCTTTCTTT.

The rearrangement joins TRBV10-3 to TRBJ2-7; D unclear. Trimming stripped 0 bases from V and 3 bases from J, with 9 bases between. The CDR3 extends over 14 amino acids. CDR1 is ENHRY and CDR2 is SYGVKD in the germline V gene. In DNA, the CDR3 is TGTGCCATCAGTGAGTCCGCGGCAGGCTACGAGCAGTACTTC. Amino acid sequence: CAISESAAGYEQYF.

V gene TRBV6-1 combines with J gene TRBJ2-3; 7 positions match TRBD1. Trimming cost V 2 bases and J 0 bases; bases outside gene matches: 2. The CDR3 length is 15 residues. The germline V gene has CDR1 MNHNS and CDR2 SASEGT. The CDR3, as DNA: TGTGCCAGCAGTGAACCGGGACAGAGCACAGATACGCAGTATTTT. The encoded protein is CASSEPGQSTDTQYF.

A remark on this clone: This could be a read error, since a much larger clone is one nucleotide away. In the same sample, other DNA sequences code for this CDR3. CDR3 sequence reads: CASSLRVNYGYTF. In DNA form, the CDR3 reads TGCGCCAGCAGCCTCAGGGTTAACTATGGCTACACCTTT. The gene calls are TRBV4-1 and TRBJ1-2; tentative D call: TRBD1 (5 bases). The CDR3 loop spans 13 amino acids. CDR1 and CDR2 from the germline V gene are MGHRA and YSYEKL.

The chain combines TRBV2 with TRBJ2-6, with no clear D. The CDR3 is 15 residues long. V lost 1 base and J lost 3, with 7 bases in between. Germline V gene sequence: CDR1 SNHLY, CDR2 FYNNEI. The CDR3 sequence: CASSEGWDGANVLTF. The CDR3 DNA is TGTGCCAGCAGTGAAGGGTGGGATGGGGCCAACGTCCTGACTTTC.

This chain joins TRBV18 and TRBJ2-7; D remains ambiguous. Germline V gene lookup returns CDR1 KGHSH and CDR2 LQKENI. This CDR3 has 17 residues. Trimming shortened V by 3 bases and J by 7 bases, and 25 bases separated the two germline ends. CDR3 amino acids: CASSPREILYELSEQYF. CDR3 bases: TGTGCCAGCTCACCGAGAGAGATTTTGTACGAGCTTAGTGAGCAGTACTTC.